The 21 T cell receptor beta chains listed next were all sequenced from one sample in a study of CD8 T cells in Susac syndrome (dated by TCRdb to about 2019). Library preparation used the immunoSEQ multiplex PCR assay. RNA was extracted with the RNeasy kit and roughly 0.45 to 1 ug was reverse transcribed using random hexamers. TCRdb reran the public reads through fastp at Q25 and MiXCR, keeping productive beta chains. CDR3 protein sequences are deduplicated, and each keeps its most common genes and DNA. Here the sample has 200,000 to 250,000 distinct CDR3 sequences; about 90% occur a single time. Around 0.15% of the sample lies in the top ten. The sample comprised CD8+ T cells from PBMCs. The source is a human donor with multiple sclerosis.

The V call is TRBV4-3, the J call TRBJ2-7; D unresolved. Looked up from germline, CDR1 is LGHNA and CDR2 is YSLEER. V shed 1 base and J shed 0 bases, with 10 bases lying between them. The CDR3 is 15 amino acids. CDR3 sequence reads: CASSQVFRSSYEQYF. The CDR3 DNA reads as TGCGCCAGCAGCCAAGTCTTCCGGAGCTCCTACGAGCAGTACTTC.

The chain couples TRBV7-9 to TRBJ2-7; 8 bases match TRBD1. The CDR3 is made up of 12 amino acids. CDR1 and CDR2 (germline): SEHNR, FQNEAQ (reference sequence). J gave up 5 bases and V 6 bases, and 3 bases lay outside the gene matches. The CDR3 region is CASRIQGDEQYF. CDR3 nucleotides: TGTGCCAGCAGGATACAGGGGGACGAGCAGTACTTC.

The chain has TRBV19 and TRBJ2-7, with 7 bases that match TRBD1. V lost 5 bases to trimming and J lost 2 bases; unmatched junction nucleotides: 15. CDR3 length: 17 residues. The germline CDR1 and CDR2 sequences are LNHDA and SQIVND (reference sequence). The DNA for the CDR3 is TGTGCCAGTAGTTGGGGGCCAAGAGCCCAGGGGGCCTACGAGCAGTACTTC. Amino acid sequence: CASSWGPRAQGAYEQYF.

The chain recombines TRBV30 with TRBJ1-6; D is unclear. This CDR3 contains 14 residues. The germline gives CDR1 GTSNPN, CDR2 SVGIG (reference sequence). V shed 1 base and J shed 9 bases, with 13 bases lying between them. The CDR3 reads CAWSAYGGSSPLHF. The CDR3 DNA is TGTGCCTGGAGTGCGTACGGCGGCAGTTCACCCCTCCACTTT.

As DNA, the CDR3 is TGCGCCAGCAGCCAAGGACCCCTCGGCACTGAAGCTTTCTTT. It encodes CASSQGPLGTEAFF. The gene calls are TRBV4-3 and TRBJ1-1; D call uncertain. This CDR3 has 14 amino acids. Germline CDR1 and CDR2: LGHNA and YSLEER. V lost 1 base, J lost 4 bases, and 10 bases lay in between.

The chain couples TRBV4-1 to TRBJ2-7; 9 nucleotides agree with TRBD2. Germline lookup yields CDR1 MGHRA and CDR2 YSYEKL. The CDR3 totals 16 residues. V dropped 3 bases and J dropped 0; count of bases not matched to a gene: 6. CDR3: CASSQASGTSSYEQYF. The CDR3 nucleotides are TGCGCCAGCAGCCAGGCTAGCGGGACGTCCTCCTACGAGCAGTACTTC.

The J gene is TRBJ2-1, the V gene TRBV14; no definite D call. The V gene lost 1 base and the J gene lost 4 bases, with 14 bases spanning the gap. The CDR3 extends over 16 amino acids. The germline V gene encodes CDR1 SGHDN and CDR2 FVKESK. The CDR3 DNA reads TGTGCCAGCAGCCAAGGAGGATCAGGTCCTTACAATGAGCAGTTCTTC. The encoded protein is CASSQGGSGPYNEQFF. Variable domain in full (rest from reference TRBV14 and TRBJ2-1): EAGVTQFPSHSVIEKGQTVTLRCDPISGHDNLYWYRRVMGKEIKFLLHFVKESKQDESGMPNNRFLAERTGGTYSTLKVQPAELEDSGVYFCASSQGGSGPYNEQFFGPGTRLTVL.

The V gene is TRBV5-6, the J gene TRBJ2-5, with D perhaps matching TRBD1 (6 bases). Per germline, CDR1 SGHDT and CDR2 YYEEEE. The CDR3 runs to 15 residues. V was trimmed by 0 bases and J by 4 bases, leaving 13 bases between them. CDR3 region: CASSLGTGWGETQYF. CDR3 DNA: TGTGCCAGCAGCTTGGGAACAGGGTGGGGAGAGACCCAGTACTTC.

The V gene is TRBV20-1, the J gene TRBJ2-7; TRBD1 agrees at 7 bases. The germline V gene has CDR1 DFQATT and CDR2 SNEGSKA (reference sequence). V lost 0 bases, J lost 3 bases, and 2 bases stayed unmatched. This CDR3 comprises 13 residues. The CDR3 nucleotides read TGCAGTGCTAGAGATTGGGACAGCTACGAGCAGTACTTC. Protein product: CSARDWDSYEQYF.

This clonotype was seen only once. This chain's CDR3 is CASSMGSNEQFF. Written as DNA, the CDR3 is TGCGCCAGCAGCATGGGCTCCAATGAGCAGTTCTTC. The V and J genes are TRBV5-1 and TRBJ2-1; unclear D gene. In germline, CDR1 is SGHRS, CDR2 YFSETQ. The germline V and J ends were trimmed by 4 bases and 6 bases, with 8 bases remaining between them. The CDR3 loop spans 12 amino acids.

The rearrangement uses TRBV9 and TRBJ1-4; D is ambiguous. V was trimmed by 2 bases and J by 2 bases, leaving 7 bases between them. The germline V gene has CDR1 SGDLS and CDR2 YYNGEE. The CDR3 runs to 14 residues. This chain's CDR3 is CASSVGSTNEKLFF. In DNA form, the CDR3 reads TGTGCCAGCAGCGTGGGATCTACTAATGAAAAACTGTTTTTT. Supplemented by reference TRBV9 and TRBJ1-4, the full variable domain reads DSGVTQTPKHLITATGQRVTLRCSPRSGDLSVYWYQQSLDQGLQFLIQYYNGEERAKGNILERFSAQQFPDLHSELNLSSLELGDSALYFCASSVGSTNEKLFFGSGTQLSVL.

The chain recombines TRBV5-1 with TRBJ2-1; 9 bases agree with TRBD2. CDR3 length: 16 amino acids. Trimming removed 0 bases from V and 6 bases from J; junction bases left unmatched: 7. CDR1 is SGHRS, CDR2 YFSETQ, per germline. The CDR3 sequence is CASSLGQGLAVNEQFF. The CDR3 region has the DNA TGCGCCAGCAGCTTGGGCCAGGGACTAGCCGTCAATGAGCAGTTCTTC.

The V and J genes are TRBV7-8 and TRBJ2-1; 11 bases line up with TRBD1. The CDR3 loop spans 15 amino acids. V was pared by 5 bases and J by 6 bases, with 6 bases of the junction left unmatched. Germline V gives CDR1 SGHVS, CDR2 FQNEAQ. DNA for the CDR3: TGTGCCAGCAGCCAGGACAGGGGGCTTGGCAATGAGCAGTTCTTC. The encoded protein is CASSQDRGLGNEQFF.

V is TRBV7-3 and J is TRBJ2-2; TRBD1 is a possible D gene (5 bases). The CDR3 sequence is 14 residues long. Trimming stripped 3 bases from V and 6 bases from J, with 11 bases between. CDR1 and CDR2 from the germline V gene are SGHTA and FQGTGA. CDR3 nucleotides: TGTGCCAGCAGCTTTACCCAGGGCGCCGGGGAGCTGTTTTTT. Translation: CASSFTQGAGELFF.

The CDR3 region is CAWGSLAGDSYEQYF. The CDR3 coding sequence is TGTGCCTGGGGATCACTAGCGGGAGATTCCTACGAGCAGTACTTC. The rearrangement joins TRBV30 to TRBJ2-7; 11 bases line up with TRBD2. This CDR3 spans 15 amino acids. CDR1 and CDR2 (germline): GTSNPN, SVGIG (reference sequence). Losses at the gene ends were 5 bases for V and 1 base for J; bases not matched to a gene: 7.

This chain links TRBV27 with TRBJ1-1, with D possibly TRBD1 on 6 matching bases. Germline V gene data show CDR1 as MNHEY and CDR2 as SMNVEV (reference sequence). V lost 7 bases and J lost 0, with 12 bases in between. The CDR3 is 14 amino acids. Written as DNA, the CDR3 is TGTGCCAGCATGACAGGAACCATGAACACTGAAGCTTTCTTT. It encodes CASMTGTMNTEAFF.

The chain combines TRBV20-1 with TRBJ2-7; the D gene is possibly TRBD1 (5 bases). The CDR3 consists of 15 residues. V lost 1 base, J lost 3 bases, and 16 bases lay in between. Germline lookup yields CDR1 DFQATT and CDR2 SNEGSKA (reference sequence). DNA for the CDR3: TGCAGTGCTAGAGGGACGACAGTTACTGGCTACGAGCAGTACTTC. Translating gives CSARGTTVTGYEQYF.

On this clonotype: At one boundary the junction diverges from the germline segment, which might be a read error. The chain uses TRBV12-3 or TRBV12-4 and TRBJ1-1; D unclear. The length of the CDR3 is 15 residues. The CDR3 sequence: CASTINTHLNTEAFF. As DNA, the CDR3 is TGTGCCAGCACCATCAACACCCACCTGAATACTGAAGCTTTCTTT.

A note on this clonotype: Mismatch with germline at one junction end may stem from a read error. The chain employs TRBV7-7 and TRBJ2-3, with D perhaps TRBD1 or TRBD2 (5 bases each). The CDR3 is 16 amino acids. Per germline, CDR1 SSHAT and CDR2 FNYEAQ (reference sequence). Here the CDR3 DNA reads TGTGCTAGCAGCCCACTACGGGGCGTGAGTGGAGATACGCAGTATTTT. The encoded protein is CASSPLRGVSGDTQYF.

The chain carries TRBV7-8 and TRBJ2-7; TRBD2 aligns across 11 bases. CDR3 size: 16 residues. J lost 7 bases, V lost 0 bases, and 8 bases had no gene match. CDR1 is SGHVS, CDR2 FQNEAQ, per germline. CDR3 sequence: CASSLAPGLAAGEQYF. The CDR3, as DNA: TGTGCCAGCAGCTTAGCCCCGGGACTAGCGGCGGGGGAGCAGTACTTC.

The genes are TRBV13 and TRBJ1-2, with D possibly matching TRBD1 (6 bases). Trimming cost V 5 bases and J 8 bases, with 30 bases left between them. The CDR3 has 18 amino acids. CDR1 and CDR2 from the germline V gene are PRHDT and FYEKMQ (reference sequence). For the CDR3, the DNA is TGTGCCAGCAGCGCGGGAAGGGGGGGGTGGGCCTATCTTGACGGCTACACCTTC. This encodes CASSAGRGGWAYLDGYTF. The full variable domain, with the rest looked up from reference TRBV13 and TRBJ1-2, is AAGVIQSPRHLIKEKRETATLKCYPIPRHDTVYWYQQGPGQDPQFLISFYEKMQSDKGSIPDRFSAQQFSDYHSELNMSSLELGDSALYFCASSAGRGGWAYLDGYTFGSGTRLTVV.